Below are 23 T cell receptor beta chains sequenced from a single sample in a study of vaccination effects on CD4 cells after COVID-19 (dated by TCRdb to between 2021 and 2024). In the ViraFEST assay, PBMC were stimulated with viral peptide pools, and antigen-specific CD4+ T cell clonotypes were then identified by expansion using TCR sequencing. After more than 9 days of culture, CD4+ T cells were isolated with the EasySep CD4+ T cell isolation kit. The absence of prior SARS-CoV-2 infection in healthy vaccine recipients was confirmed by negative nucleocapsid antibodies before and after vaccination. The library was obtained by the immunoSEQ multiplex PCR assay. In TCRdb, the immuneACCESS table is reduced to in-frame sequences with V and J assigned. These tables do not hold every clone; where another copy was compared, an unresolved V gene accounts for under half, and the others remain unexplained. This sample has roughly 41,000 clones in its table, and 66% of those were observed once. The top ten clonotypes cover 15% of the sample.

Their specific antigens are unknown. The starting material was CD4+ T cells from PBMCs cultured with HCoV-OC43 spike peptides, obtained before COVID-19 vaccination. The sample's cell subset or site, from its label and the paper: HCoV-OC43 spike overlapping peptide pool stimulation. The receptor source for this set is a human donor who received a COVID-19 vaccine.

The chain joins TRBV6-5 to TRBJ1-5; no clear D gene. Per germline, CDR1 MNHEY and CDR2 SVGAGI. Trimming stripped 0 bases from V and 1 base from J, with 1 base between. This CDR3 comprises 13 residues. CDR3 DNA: TGTGCCAGCAGTTACTCCAGCAATCAGCCCCAGCATTTT. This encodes CASSYSSNQPQHF.

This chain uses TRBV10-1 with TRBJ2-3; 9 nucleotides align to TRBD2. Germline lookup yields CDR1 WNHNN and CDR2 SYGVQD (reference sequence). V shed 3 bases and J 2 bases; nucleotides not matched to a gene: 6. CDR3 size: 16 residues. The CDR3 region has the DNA TGCGCCAGCAGTGAATTAGCGGGGGCGTCCACAGATACGCAGTATTTT. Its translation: CASSELAGASTDTQYF.

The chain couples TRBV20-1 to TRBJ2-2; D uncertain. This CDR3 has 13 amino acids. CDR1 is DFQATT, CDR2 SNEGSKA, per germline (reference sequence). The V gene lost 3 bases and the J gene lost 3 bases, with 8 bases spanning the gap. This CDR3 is CSASIGYTGELFF. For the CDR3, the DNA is TGCAGTGCTAGTATTGGGTACACCGGGGAGCTGTTTTTT.

The CDR3 is CASSPGTQANYGYTF. CDR3 DNA sequence: TGCGCCAGCAGTCCCGGGACACAAGCTAACTATGGCTACACCTTC. The chain uses TRBV5-1 and TRBJ1-2; possible D gene TRBD1, 6 bases. The CDR3 spans 15 residues. Germline V gives CDR1 SGHRS, CDR2 YFSETQ. Trimming took off 5 bases at V and 0 bases at J, with 14 bases between the two ends. The complete variable domain, with remaining parts taken from reference TRBV5-1 and TRBJ1-2, reads KAGVTQTPRYLIKTRGQQVTLSCSPISGHRSVSWYQQTPGQGLQFLFEYFSETQRNKGNFPGRFSGRQFSNSRSEMNVSTLELGDSALYLCASSPGTQANYGYTFGSGTRLTVV.

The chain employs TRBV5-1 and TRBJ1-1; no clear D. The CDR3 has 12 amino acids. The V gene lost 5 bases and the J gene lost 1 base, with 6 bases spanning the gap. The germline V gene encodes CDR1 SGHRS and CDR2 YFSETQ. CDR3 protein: CASRTRNTEAFF. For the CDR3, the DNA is TGCGCCAGCAGGACGCGGAACACTGAAGCTTTCTTT.

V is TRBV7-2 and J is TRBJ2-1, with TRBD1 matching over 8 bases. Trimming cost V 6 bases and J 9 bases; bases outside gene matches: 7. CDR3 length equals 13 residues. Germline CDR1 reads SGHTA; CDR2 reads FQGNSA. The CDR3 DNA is TGTGCCAGCAGTCGACAGGGGCTCGGTGAGCAGTTCTTC. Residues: CASSRQGLGEQFF.

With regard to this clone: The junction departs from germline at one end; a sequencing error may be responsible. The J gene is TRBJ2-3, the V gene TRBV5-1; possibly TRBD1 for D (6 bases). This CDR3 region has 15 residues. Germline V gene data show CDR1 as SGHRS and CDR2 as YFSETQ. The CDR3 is CASSLSGEFTHTQYF. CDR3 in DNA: TGCGCCAGCAGCTTATCAGGGGAATTCACACATACGCAGTATTTT.

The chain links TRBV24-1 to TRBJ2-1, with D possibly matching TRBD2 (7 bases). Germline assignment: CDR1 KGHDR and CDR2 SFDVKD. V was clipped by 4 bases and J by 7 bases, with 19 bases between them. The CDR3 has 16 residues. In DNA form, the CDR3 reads TGTGCCACCAGTGACCAATGGGGGGGCTTGGTGAATGAGCAGTTCTTC. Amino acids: CATSDQWGGLVNEQFF.

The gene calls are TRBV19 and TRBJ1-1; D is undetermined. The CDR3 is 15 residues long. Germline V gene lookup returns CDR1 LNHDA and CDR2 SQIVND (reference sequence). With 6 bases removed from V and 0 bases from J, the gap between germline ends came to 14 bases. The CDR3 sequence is CASRTTPDLNTEAFF. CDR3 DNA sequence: TGTGCCAGTAGGACCACCCCTGATTTGAACACTGAAGCTTTCTTT.

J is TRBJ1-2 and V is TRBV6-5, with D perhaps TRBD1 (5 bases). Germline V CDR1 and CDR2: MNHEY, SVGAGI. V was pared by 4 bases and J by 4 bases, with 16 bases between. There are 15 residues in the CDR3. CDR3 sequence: CASSFLGRASYGYTF. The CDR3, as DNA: TGTGCCAGCAGTTTTTTGGGCAGGGCCTCCTATGGCTACACCTTC.

CDR3 protein: CASSVGISAITDTQYF. The DNA for the CDR3 is TGTGCCAGCAGCGTAGGGATTAGCGCTATCACAGATACGCAGTATTTT. The chain couples TRBV9 to TRBJ2-3; the D gene is possibly TRBD2 (5 bases). The V and J ends lost 0 bases and 2 bases respectively, with 13 bases between them. The CDR3 spans 16 residues. The germline V gene has CDR1 SGDLS and CDR2 YYNGEE.

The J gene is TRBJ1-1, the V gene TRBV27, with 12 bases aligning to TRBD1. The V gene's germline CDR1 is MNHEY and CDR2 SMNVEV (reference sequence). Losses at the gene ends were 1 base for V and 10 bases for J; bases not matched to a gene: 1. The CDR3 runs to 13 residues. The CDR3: CASSLWDRGRAFF. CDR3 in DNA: TGTGCCAGCAGTTTATGGGACAGGGGGCGAGCTTTCTTT.

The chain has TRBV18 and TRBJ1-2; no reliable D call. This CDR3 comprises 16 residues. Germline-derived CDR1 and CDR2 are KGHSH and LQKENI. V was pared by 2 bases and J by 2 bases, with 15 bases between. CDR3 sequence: CASSPGQANLNYGYTF. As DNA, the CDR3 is TGTGCCAGCTCACCAGGGCAGGCCAATCTAAACTATGGCTACACCTTC.

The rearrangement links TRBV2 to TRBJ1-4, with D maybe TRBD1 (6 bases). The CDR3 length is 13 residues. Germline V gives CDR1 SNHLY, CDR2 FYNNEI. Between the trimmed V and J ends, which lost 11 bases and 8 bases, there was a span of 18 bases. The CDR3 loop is CAGNRAVGEKLFF. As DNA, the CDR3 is TGTGCCGGGAACAGGGCGGTAGGGGAAAAACTGTTTTTT.

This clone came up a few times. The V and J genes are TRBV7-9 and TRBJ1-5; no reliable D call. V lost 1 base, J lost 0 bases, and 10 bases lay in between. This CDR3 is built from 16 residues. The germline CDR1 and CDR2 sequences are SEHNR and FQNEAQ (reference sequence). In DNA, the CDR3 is TGTGCCAGCAGCTTAGGGGGATCTAATAGCAATCAGCCCCAGCATTTT. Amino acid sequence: CASSLGGSNSNQPQHF.

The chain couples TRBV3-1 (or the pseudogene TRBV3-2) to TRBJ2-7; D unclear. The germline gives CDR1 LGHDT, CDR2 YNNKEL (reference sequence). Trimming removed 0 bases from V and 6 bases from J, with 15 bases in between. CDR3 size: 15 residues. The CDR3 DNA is TGTGCCAGCAGCCAAGAAAACAGCGTGGATGCCGAGCAGTACTTC. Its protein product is CASSQENSVDAEQYF.

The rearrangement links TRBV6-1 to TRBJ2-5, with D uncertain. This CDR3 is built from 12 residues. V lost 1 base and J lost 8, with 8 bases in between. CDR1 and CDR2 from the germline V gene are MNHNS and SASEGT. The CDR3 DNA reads TGTGCCAGCAGTGAAGGGGGAACTACCCAGTACTTC. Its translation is CASSEGGTTQYF.

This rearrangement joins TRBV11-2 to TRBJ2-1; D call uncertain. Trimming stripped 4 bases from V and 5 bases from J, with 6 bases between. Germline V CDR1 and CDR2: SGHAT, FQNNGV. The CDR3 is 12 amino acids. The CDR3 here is CASSSEDNEQFF. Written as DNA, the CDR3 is TGTGCCAGCAGCTCGGAAGACAATGAGCAGTTCTTC.

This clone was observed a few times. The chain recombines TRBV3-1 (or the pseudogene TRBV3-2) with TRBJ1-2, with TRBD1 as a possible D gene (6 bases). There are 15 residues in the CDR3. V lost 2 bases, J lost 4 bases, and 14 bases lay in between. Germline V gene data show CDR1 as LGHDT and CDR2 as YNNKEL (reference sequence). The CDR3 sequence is CASSQLDRPGYGYTF. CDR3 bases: TGTGCCAGCAGCCAACTCGACAGGCCGGGCTATGGCTACACCTTC.

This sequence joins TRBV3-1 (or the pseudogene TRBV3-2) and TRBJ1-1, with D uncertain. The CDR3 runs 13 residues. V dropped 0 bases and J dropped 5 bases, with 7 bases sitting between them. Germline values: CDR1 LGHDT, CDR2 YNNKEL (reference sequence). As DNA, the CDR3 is TGTGCCAGCAGCCAAGAACAGTCTACTGAAGCTTTCTTT. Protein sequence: CASSQEQSTEAFF.

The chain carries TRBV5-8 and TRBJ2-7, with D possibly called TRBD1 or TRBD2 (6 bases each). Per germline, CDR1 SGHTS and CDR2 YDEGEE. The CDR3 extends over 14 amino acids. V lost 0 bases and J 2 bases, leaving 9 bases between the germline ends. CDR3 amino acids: CASSLGRGPYEQYF. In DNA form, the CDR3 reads TGTGCCAGCAGCTTGGGACGGGGGCCCTACGAGCAGTACTTC. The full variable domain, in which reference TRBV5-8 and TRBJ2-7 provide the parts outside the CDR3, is EAGVTQSPTHLIKTRGQQATLRCSPISGHTSVYWYQQALGLGLQFLLWYDEGEERNRGNFPPRFSGRQFPNYSSELNVNALELEDSALYLCASSLGRGPYEQYFGPGTRLTVT.

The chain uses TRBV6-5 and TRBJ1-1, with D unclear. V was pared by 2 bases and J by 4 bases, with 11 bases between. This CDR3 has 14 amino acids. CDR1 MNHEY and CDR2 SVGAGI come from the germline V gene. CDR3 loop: CASSYGSPGTEAFF. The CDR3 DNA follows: TGTGCCAGCAGTTACGGGTCCCCGGGCACTGAAGCTTTCTTT.

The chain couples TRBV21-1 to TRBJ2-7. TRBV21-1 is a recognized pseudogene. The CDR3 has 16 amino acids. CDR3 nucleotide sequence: TGTGCCAGCAGCAAAGCCGGACCGATCCCTACCTACGAGCAGTACTTC. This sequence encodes CASSKAGPIPTYEQYF.